This T cell receptor (beta chain) was documented in a study of regulatory T cells in long-lasting Graves disease. The wider study: Graves' patients, newly diagnosed, had taken antithyroid drugs under 3 months.

This clonotype came up many times. Trimming removed 2 bases from V and 0 bases from J, with 8 bases in between. Germline V gene data show CDR1 as MDHEN and CDR2 as SYDVKM. This CDR3 comprises 15 residues. CDR3 regions were amplified by Arm-PCR using iRepertoire HTBI primers to build TCR beta libraries. TCRdb called the multiplex PCR reads again in MiXCR, with one record for every CDR3 protein. Of about 520,000 distinct CDR3 sequences in the sample, about 12% were seen once. Time point in this sample: newly diagnosed GD, antithyroid drugs for less than 3 months. PBMC-derived RNA was used for the TCR library. Criteria from the American Thyroid Association guidelines were applied to diagnose Graves' disease. These data were also reused for a study on T cells in Graves' hyperthyroidism and ophthalmopathy.

Here the sequenced sample was peripheral blood mononuclear cells (PBMCs), taken at new diagnosis, from a patient treated with antithyroid drugs. The chain has TRBV28 and TRBJ1-3; no firm D call. The TCR was taken from a woman in her thirties with Graves disease. The CDR3 DNA follows: TGTGCCAGCAGTTTAGACCTAAACTCTGGAAACACCATATATTTT. Its translation: CASSLDLNSGNTIYF.